This T cell receptor beta chain was recorded in a study of T-cell reconstitution after alpha-beta-depleted transplantation in children. Study-wide points: Several hundred expanded graft clones reportedly supplied alpha-beta T cells about two months after transplant.

As regards this clonotype: Antigen specificity is unknown.

Preparation of the TCRbeta library involved a method that used unique molecular identifiers. TCRdb fed the PCR reads into MiXCR, producing one record per CDR3 protein. The sample records roughly 310,000 distinct CDR3 sequences, around 20% being singletons. CDR1 is LNHNV and CDR2 is YYDKDF in the germline V gene (reference sequence). The CDR3 totals 13 residues. Trimming shortened V by 11 bases and J by 0 bases, and 13 bases separated the two germline ends. The V gene is TRBV15, the J gene TRBJ2-5, with D uncertain. This clonotype was sampled from a male patient between 5 and 17 years old who had a stem cell transplant for acute lymphoblastic leukemia, so the T cells may come from the graft donor. The starting material was PBMCs, mostly from graft donor cells, obtained 180 days after TCRalphabeta/CD19-depleted stem cell transplant. CDR3 DNA: TGTGCCTCCCAGGTCTACTACCAAGAGACCCAGTACTTC. Translation gives CASQVYYQETQYF.